These 8 T cell receptor beta chains were sequenced from one sample in a study of human T cells and chemical hapten exposure. As to time point: patch test 1, 2 weeks after DPC sensitization. The treatment was: therapeutic diphenylcyclopropenone sensitization with weekly scalp DPC. Via MiXCR, TCRdb re-called the RACE reads, giving one row per CDR3 protein. This table has 95,000 or so distinct CDR3 sequences, over 9.5% appearing once. Sequences were derived from whole blood, sampled in connection with sensitization to the hapten diphenylcyclopropenone (DPC). These receptors were collected from a man in his forties with alopecia areata. Some clones in this sample may be carry-over from other donors' samples.

Here the CDR3 reads CASSLGWSGDGNEKLFF. As DNA, the CDR3 is TGTGCCAGCAGTTTAGGGTGGAGTGGGGACGGTAATGAAAAACTGTTTTTT. The chain links TRBV12-3 or TRBV12-4 to TRBJ1-4; D may be TRBD1 (5 bases). The CDR3 spans 17 residues. V dropped 1 base and J dropped 4 bases, with 16 bases sitting between them.

This clonotype was found many times. The chain couples TRBV27 to TRBJ2-5, with D possibly called TRBD1 or TRBD2 (5 bases each). The CDR3 is 13 residues long. CDR1 and CDR2 from the germline V gene are MNHEY and SMNVEV (reference sequence). V dropped 4 bases and J dropped 4 bases, with 10 bases sitting between them. For the CDR3, the DNA is TGTGCCAGCAGTTCGCTGGGACGAGAGACCCAGTACTTC. It yields the protein CASSSLGRETQYF.

There are a few counts of this clonotype. The chain links TRBV29-1 to TRBJ1-1, with TRBD1 matching over 8 bases. This CDR3 region has 14 residues. With 6 bases clipped from V and 0 bases from J, the junction kept 6 bases outside the gene matches. Germline CDR1 reads SQVTM; CDR2 reads ANQGSEA. The CDR3 is CSVERTGLNTEAFF. The DNA of the CDR3 is TGCAGCGTAGAAAGGACAGGGCTGAACACTGAAGCTTTCTTT.

The rearrangement links TRBV14 to TRBJ2-1; 11 bases are a match to TRBD1. Trimming at V came to 1 base and at J to 0 bases, leaving 11 bases not matched to a gene. Germline CDR1 reads SGHDN; CDR2 reads FVKESK. The CDR3 runs 20 residues. CDR3 amino acids: CASSQVGTGGETLSYNEQFF. The CDR3 DNA reads as TGTGCCAGCAGCCAAGTCGGGACAGGGGGTGAAACACTCTCCTACAATGAGCAGTTCTTC.

This clonotype occurred many times. The rearrangement links TRBV19 to TRBJ1-5; 11 bases fit TRBD1. The CDR3 contains 15 residues. The germline CDR1 and CDR2 sequences are LNHDA and SQIVND (reference sequence). The junction had 6 bases not matched to a gene; V was cut back by 7 bases and J by 4 bases. As DNA, the CDR3 is TGTGCCAGTACCCCCGGGACAGGGGGTAATCAGCCCCAGCATTTT. Protein product: CASTPGTGGNQPQHF.

V is TRBV19 and J is TRBJ2-1, with 9 bases identical to TRBD2. This CDR3 has 16 residues. The trim removed 5 bases at V and 3 bases at J, leaving 8 bases unmatched. In germline, CDR1 is LNHDA, CDR2 SQIVND (reference sequence). The CDR3 here is CASSSRTSGYYNEQFF. The CDR3 DNA reads TGTGCCAGTAGTTCGCGAACTAGCGGGTACTACAATGAGCAGTTCTTC. Variable domain in full (rest from reference TRBV19 and TRBJ2-1): DGGITQSPKYLFRKEGQNVTLSCEQNLNHDAMYWYRQDPGQGLRLIYYSQIVNDFQKGDIAEGYSVSREKKESFPLTVTSAQKNPTAFYLCASSSRTSGYYNEQFFGPGTRLTVL.

There are a few counts of this clonotype. The chain is built from TRBV5-1 and TRBJ2-5, with TRBD2 matching over 8 bases. Looked up from germline, CDR1 is SGHRS and CDR2 is YFSETQ. CDR3 length equals 16 residues. V was pared by 4 bases and J by 2 bases, with 10 bases of the junction left unmatched. CDR3 region: CASSRGGGAEQETQYF. CDR3 DNA: TGCGCCAGCAGCCGGGGGGGCGGAGCGGAGCAAGAGACCCAGTACTTC.

In its sample, this clonotype was seen many times. The rearrangement uses TRBV30 and TRBJ2-3, with D possibly being TRBD1 (5 bases). This CDR3 is built from 13 residues. In germline, CDR1 is GTSNPN, CDR2 SVGIG (reference sequence). Trimming removed 1 base from V and 3 bases from J, with 8 bases in between. Here the CDR3 DNA reads TGTGCCTGGAGTGAGGGGTGGACAGATACGCAGTATTTT. Its protein product is CAWSEGWTDTQYF.